This T cell receptor (beta chain) derives from a study of CD8 T cells in ankylosing spondylitis. Each CDR3 protein is one row after TCRdb ran MiXCR on the 5' RACE reads. Of over 110,000 distinct CDR3 sequences listed, roughly 8% are singletons. The CDR3 totals 14 residues. In germline, CDR1 is MDHEN, CDR2 SYDVKM. V lost 6 bases and J 1 base, leaving 13 bases between the germline ends. A word on this clonotype: The target antigen is unknown.

Findings and caveats of the study: A TCR beta motif of 7 or 8 highly homologous variants appeared characteristic of ankylosing spondylitis blood.

The rearrangement joins TRBV28 to TRBJ2-7; D might be TRBD1 (6 bases). This receptor was identified in a male donor with ankylosing spondylitis. Source material: synovial fluid, either unsorted or a sorted T cell fraction (not recorded which). The DNA of the CDR3 is TGTGCCAGCAGCCGAGCAGGGGAGTCCTACGAGCAGTACTTC. Protein sequence: CASSRAGESYEQYF.